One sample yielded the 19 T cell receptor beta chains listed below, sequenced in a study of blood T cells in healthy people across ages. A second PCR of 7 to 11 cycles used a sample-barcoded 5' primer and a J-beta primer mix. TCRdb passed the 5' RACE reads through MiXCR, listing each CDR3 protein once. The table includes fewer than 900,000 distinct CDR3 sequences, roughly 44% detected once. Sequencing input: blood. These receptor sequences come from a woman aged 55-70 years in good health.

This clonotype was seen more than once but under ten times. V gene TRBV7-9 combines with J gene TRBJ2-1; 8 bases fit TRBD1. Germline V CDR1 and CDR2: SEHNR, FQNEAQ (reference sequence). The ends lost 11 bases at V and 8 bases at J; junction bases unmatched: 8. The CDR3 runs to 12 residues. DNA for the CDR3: TGTGCCCCGGACAGGGTGGGCCATGAGCAGTTCTTC. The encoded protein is CAPDRVGHEQFF.

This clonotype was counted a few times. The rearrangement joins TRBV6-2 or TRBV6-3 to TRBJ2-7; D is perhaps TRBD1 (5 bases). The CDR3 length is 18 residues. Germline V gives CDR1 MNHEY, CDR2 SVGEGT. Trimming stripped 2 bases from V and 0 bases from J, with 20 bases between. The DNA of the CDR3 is TGTGCCAGCAGTTACCCATCGACTTTGGTCCAGGGCTCCTACGAGCAGTACTTC. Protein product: CASSYPSTLVQGSYEQYF.

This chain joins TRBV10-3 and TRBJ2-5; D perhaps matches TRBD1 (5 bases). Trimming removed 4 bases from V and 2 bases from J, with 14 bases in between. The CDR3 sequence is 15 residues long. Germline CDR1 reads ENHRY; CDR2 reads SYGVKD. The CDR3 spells CAISAAGSRQETQYF. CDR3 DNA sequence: TGTGCCATCAGTGCGGCAGGGTCAAGGCAAGAGACCCAGTACTTC.

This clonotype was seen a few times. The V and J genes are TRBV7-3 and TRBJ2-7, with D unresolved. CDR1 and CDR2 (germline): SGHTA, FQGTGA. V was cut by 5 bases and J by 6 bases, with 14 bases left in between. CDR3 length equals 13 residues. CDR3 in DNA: TGTGCCAGCAGCCCGAAGGTGGGAAGCGAGCAGTACTTC. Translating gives CASSPKVGSEQYF.

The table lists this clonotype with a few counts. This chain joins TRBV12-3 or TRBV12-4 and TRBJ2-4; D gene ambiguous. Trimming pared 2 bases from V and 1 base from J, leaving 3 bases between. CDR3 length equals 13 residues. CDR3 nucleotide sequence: TGTGCCAGCAGTTTAACGGCCAAAAACATTCAGTACTTC. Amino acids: CASSLTAKNIQYF.

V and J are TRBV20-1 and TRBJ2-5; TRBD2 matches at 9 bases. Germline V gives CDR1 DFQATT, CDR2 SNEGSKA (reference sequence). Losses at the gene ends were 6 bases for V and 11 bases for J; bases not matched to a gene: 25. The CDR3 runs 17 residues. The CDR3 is CSALAGGGDVFYNEQYF. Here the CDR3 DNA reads TGCAGTGCGTTAGCAGGCGGGGGGGATGTCTTCTACAATGAGCAGTACTTC.

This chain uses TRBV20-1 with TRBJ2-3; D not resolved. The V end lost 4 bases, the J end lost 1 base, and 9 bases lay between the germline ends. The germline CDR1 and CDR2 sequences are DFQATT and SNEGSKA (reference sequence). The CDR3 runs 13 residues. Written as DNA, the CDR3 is TGCAGTGCTAATGGCGGACGCACAGATACGCAGTATTTT. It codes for CSANGGRTDTQYF.

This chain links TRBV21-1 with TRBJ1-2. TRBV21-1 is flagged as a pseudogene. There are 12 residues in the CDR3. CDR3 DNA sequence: TGTGCGCCAAAGGGCCTTAAGTATGGCTACACCTTC. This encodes CAPKGLKYGYTF.

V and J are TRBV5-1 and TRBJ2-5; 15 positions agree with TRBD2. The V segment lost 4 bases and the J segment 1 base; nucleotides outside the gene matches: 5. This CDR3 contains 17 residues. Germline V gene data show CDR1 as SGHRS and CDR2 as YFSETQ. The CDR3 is CASSQGLAGGVQETQYF. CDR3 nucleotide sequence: TGCGCCAGCAGCCAAGGACTAGCGGGGGGGGTCCAAGAGACCCAGTACTTC.

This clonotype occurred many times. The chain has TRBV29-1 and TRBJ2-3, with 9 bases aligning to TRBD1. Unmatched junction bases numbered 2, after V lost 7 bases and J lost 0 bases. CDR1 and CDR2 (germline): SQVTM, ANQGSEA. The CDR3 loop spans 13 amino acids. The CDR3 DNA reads TGCAGCGCTGGACAGGGGAGCACAGATACGCAGTATTTT. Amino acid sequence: CSAGQGSTDTQYF.

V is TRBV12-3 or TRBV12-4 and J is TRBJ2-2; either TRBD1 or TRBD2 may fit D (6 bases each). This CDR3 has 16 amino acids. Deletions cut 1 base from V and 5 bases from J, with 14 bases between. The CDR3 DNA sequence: TGTGCCAGCAGTTTAGTCGGCCAGGGGAGGACCGGGGAGCTGTTTTTT. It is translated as CASSLVGQGRTGELFF.

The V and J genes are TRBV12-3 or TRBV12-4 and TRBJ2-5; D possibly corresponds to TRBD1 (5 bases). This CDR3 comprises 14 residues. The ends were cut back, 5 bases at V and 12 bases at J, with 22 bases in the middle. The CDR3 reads CASSRGGSVEKEYF. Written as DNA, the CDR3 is TGTGCCAGCAGTAGGGGTGGCAGCGTTGAAAAGGAGTACTTC.

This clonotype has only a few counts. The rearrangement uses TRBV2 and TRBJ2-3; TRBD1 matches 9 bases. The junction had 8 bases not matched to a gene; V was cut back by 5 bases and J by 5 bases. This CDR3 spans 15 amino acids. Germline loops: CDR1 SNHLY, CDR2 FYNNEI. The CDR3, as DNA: TGTGCCAGCAGTACCAACAGGGGGCTAGGAGATACGCAGTATTTT. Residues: CASSTNRGLGDTQYF.

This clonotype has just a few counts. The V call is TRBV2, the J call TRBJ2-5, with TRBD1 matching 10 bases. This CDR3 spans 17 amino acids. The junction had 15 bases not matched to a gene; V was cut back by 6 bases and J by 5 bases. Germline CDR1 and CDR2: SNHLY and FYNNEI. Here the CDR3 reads CASRAPGTGVDSETQYF. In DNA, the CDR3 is TGTGCCAGCAGGGCCCCCGGGACAGGGGTGGATTCGGAGACCCAGTACTTC.

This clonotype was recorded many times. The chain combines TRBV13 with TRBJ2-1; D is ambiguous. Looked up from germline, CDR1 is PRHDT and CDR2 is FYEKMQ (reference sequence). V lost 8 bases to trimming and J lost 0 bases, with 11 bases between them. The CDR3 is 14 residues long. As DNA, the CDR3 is TGTGCCAGCCAAGGGAATTACTCCTACAATGAGCAGTTCTTC. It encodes CASQGNYSYNEQFF. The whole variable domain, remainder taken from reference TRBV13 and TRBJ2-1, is AAGVIQSPRHLIKEKRETATLKCYPIPRHDTVYWYQQGPGQDPQFLISFYEKMQSDKGSIPDRFSAQQFSDYHSELNMSSLELGDSALYFCASQGNYSYNEQFFGPGTRLTVL.

CDR3 nucleotide sequence: TGTGCCAAGACTAGCAGGAGGGGGGAGACCCAGTACTTC. Its translation: CAKTSRRGETQYF. The chain combines TRBV6-5 with TRBJ2-5, with D possibly TRBD2 on 7 matching bases. V lost 10 bases and J 5 bases, leaving 17 bases between the germline ends. CDR1 MNHEY and CDR2 SVGAGI come from the germline V gene. The CDR3 runs to 13 residues.

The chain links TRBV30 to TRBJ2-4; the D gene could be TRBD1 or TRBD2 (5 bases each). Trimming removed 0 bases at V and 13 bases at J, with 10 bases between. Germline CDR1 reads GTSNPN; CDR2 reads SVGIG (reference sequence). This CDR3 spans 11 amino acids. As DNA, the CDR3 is TGTGCCTGGAGTGTGGGGGAAGAGCAGTACTTC. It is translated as CAWSVGEEQYF.

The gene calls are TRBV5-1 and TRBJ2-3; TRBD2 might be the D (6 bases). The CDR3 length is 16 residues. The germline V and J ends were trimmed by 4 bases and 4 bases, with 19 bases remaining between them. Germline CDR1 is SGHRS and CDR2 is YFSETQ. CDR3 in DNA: TGCGCCAGCAGCGAAGGGACTTCCGCCGAAGCAGATACGCAGTATTTT. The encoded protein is CASSEGTSAEADTQYF.

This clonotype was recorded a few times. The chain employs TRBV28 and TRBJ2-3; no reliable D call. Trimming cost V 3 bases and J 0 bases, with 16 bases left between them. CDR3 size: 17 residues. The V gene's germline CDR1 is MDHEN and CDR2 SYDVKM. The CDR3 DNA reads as TGTGCCAGCAGTTTTATTTTGCCGGCATCTAGCACAGATACGCAGTATTTT. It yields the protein CASSFILPASSTDTQYF.